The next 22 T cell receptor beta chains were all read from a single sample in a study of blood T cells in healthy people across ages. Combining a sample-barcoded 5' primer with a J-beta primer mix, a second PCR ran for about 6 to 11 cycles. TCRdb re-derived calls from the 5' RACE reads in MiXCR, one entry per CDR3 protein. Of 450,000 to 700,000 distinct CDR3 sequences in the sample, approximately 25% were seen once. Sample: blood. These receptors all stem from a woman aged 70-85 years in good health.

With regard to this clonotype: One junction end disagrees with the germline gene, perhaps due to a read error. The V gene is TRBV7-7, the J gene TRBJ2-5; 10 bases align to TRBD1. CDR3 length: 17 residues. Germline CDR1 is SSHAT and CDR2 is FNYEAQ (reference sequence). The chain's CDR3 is CASSFPLTGGGQETQYF. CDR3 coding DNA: TGTGCTAGCAGCTTTCCCCTGACAGGGGGCGGACAAGAGACCCAGTACTTC.

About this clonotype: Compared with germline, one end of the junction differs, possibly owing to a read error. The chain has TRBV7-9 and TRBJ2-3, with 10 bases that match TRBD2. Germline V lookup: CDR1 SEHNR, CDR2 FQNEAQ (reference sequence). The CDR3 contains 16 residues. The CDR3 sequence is CVSSLALAGSGDTQYF. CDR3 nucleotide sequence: TGTGTCAGCAGCTTAGCACTAGCGGGGAGTGGGGATACGCAGTATTTT.

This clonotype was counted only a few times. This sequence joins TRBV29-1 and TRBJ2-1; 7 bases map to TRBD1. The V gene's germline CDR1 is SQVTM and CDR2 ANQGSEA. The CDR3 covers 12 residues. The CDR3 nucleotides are TGCAGTGTCGGAAACAGGGGAGACGAGCAGTTCTTC. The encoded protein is CSVGNRGDEQFF.

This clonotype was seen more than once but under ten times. The CDR3 bases are TGTGCCAGCAGTTCCCGGACAGCAAGCACAGATACGCAGTATTTT. Protein sequence: CASSSRTASTDTQYF. The chain is built from TRBV6-5 and TRBJ2-3, with D possibly matching TRBD1 (6 bases). Germline CDR1 and CDR2: MNHEY and SVGAGI. Trimming removed 4 bases at V and 0 bases at J, with 11 bases between. The CDR3 spans 15 residues.

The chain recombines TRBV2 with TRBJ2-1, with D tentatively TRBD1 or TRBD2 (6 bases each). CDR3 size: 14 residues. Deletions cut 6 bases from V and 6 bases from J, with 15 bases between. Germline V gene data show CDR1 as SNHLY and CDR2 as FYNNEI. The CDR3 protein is CASRGGPGTNEQFF. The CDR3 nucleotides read TGTGCCAGCAGGGGGGGCCCCGGGACCAATGAGCAGTTCTTC.

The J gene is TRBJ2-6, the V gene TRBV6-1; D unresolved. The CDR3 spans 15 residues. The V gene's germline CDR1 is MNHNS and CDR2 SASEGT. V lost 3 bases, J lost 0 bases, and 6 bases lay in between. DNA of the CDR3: TGTGCCAGCAGTGAGGCGTCCTCTGGGGCCAACGTCCTGACTTTC. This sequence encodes CASSEASSGANVLTF.

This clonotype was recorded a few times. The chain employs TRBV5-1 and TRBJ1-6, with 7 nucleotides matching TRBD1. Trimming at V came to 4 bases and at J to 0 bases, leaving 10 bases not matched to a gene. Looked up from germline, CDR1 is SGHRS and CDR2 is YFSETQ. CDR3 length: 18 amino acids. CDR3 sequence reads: CASSPGTAESSYNSPLHF. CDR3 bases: TGCGCCAGCAGCCCGGGGACAGCCGAGAGCTCCTATAATTCACCCCTCCACTTT.

The CDR3: CASSPLGKGPGELFF. As DNA, the CDR3 is TGTGCCAGCAGCCCCCTGGGAAAGGGGCCCGGGGAGCTGTTTTTT. The V and J genes are TRBV25-1 and TRBJ2-2, with D possibly being TRBD1 (5 bases). This CDR3 spans 15 amino acids. V lost 6 bases, J lost 6 bases, and 17 bases lay in between. CDR1 is MGHDK, CDR2 SYGVNS, per germline.

Written as DNA, the CDR3 is TGTGCCACGCGCCCAGGTATCGGCGGACTAACGGATACGCAGTATTTT. This sequence encodes CATRPGIGGLTDTQYF. The rearrangement links TRBV6-6 to TRBJ2-3; possible D gene TRBD2, 6 bases. Germline loops: CDR1 MNHNY, CDR2 SVGAGI (reference sequence). The CDR3 has 16 residues. The V and J ends lost 10 bases and 6 bases respectively, with 26 bases between them.

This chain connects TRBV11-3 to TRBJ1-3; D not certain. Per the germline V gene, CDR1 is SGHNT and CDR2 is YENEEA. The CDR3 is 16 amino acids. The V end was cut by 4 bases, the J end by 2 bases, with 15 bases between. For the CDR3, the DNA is TGTGCCAGCAGCTCGGATCTGATCGGGGCTGGAAACACCATATATTTT. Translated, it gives CASSSDLIGAGNTIYF.

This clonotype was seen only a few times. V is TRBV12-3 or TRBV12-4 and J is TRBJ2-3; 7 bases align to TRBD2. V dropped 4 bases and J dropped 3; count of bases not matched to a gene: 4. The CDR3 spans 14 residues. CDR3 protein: CASSSTSRTDTQYF. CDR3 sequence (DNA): TGTGCCAGCAGTTCGACTAGCCGAACAGATACGCAGTATTTT.

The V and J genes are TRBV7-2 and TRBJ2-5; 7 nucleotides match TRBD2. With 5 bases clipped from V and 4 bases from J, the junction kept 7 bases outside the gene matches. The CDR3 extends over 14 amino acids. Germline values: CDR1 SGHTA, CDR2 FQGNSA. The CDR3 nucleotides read TGTGCCAGCAGCCACGGACTAGTCCTAGAGACCCAGTACTTC. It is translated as CASSHGLVLETQYF.

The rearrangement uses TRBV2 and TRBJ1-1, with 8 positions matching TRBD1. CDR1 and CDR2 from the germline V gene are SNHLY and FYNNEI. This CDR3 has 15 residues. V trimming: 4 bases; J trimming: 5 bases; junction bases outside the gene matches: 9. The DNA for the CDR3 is TGTGCCAGCAGTGTGGGGGACAGGAGAGGGACTGAAGCTTTCTTT. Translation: CASSVGDRRGTEAFF.

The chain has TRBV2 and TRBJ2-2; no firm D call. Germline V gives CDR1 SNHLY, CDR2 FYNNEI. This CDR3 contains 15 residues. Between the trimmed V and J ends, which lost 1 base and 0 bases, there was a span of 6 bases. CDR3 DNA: TGTGCCAGCAGTGAAGAAGTTCCGAACACCGGGGAGCTGTTTTTT. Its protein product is CASSEEVPNTGELFF.

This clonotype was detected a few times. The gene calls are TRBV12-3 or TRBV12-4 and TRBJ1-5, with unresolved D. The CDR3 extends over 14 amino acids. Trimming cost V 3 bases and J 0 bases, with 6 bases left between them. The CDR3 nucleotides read TGTGCCAGCAGTTTGGGAAGTAGCAATCAGCCCCAGCATTTT. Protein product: CASSLGSSNQPQHF.

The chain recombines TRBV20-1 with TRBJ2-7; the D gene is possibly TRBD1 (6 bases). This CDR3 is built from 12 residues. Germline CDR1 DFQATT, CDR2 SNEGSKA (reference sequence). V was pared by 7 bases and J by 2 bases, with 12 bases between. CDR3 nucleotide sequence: TGCAGTGGCAAGACAGGAACCTACGAGCAGTACTTC. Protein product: CSGKTGTYEQYF.

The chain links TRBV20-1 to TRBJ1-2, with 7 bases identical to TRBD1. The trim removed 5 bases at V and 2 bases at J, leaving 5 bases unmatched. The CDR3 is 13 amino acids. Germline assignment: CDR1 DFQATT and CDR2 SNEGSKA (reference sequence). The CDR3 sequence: CSAEQGINYGYTF. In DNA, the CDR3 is TGCAGTGCTGAACAGGGGATAAACTATGGCTACACCTTC.

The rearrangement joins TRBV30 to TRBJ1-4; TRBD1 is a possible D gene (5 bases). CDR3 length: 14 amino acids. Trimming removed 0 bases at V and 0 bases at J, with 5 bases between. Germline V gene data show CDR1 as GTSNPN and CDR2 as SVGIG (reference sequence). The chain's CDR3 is CAWSVGATNEKLFF. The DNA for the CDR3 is TGTGCCTGGAGTGTAGGGGCAACTAATGAAAAACTGTTTTTT.

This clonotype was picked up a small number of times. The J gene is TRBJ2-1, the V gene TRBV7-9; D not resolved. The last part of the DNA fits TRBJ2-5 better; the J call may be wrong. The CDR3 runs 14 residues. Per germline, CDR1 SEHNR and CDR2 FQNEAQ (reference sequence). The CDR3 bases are TGTGCCAGCAGCTTAGCCGGGCTAGTGGAGACCCAGTACTTC. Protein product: CASSLAGLVETQYF.

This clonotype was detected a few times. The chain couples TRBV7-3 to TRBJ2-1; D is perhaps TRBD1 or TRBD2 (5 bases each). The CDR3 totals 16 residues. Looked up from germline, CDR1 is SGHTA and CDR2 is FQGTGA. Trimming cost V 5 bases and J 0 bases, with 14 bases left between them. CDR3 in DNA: TGTGCCAGCAGCCCCCCCGGGGCAAGCTCCTACAATGAGCAGTTCTTC. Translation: CASSPPGASSYNEQFF.

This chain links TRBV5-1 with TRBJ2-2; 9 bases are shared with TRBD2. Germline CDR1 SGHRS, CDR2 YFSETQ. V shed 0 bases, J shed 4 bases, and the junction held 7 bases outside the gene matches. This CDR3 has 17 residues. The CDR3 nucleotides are TGCGCCAGCAGCTTGGTTGCGGGGGGGCCGGGCACCGGGGAGCTGTTTTTT. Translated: CASSLVAGGPGTGELFF.

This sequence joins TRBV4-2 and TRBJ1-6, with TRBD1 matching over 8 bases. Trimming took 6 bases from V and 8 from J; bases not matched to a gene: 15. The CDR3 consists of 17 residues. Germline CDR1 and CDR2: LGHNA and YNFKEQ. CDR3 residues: CASSPKFKVQGDSPLHF. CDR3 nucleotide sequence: TGTGCCAGCAGTCCCAAATTCAAAGTACAGGGGGATTCACCCCTCCACTTT.